The clone carrying this T cell receptor (beta chain) was found many times. The antigen is not known. The cDNA came from 5'RACE, which used 10-nucleotide random UMIs. Using its own MiXCR run on the 5' RACE reads, TCRdb lists one record per CDR3 protein. The sample lists 85,000 to 90,000 distinct CDR3 sequences; around 3.5% were seen once. Germline CDR1 reads SGHTA; CDR2 reads FQGNSA. Trimming pared 3 bases from V and 4 bases from J, leaving 4 bases between. The CDR3 length is 12 residues. This record belongs to a study of neurological immune-mediated disorders. Study-level results: When the repertoires were sorted by phylogenetic grouping, those of 18 of 34 multiple sclerosis patients ended up in one related-CDR3 cluster, a possible signature. Whereas HTLV-1-associated myelopathy showed the most TCR clonal expansion, multiple sclerosis showed the least, with levels below those of healthy controls. Neither clinical nor MRI features were associated with the multiple sclerosis repertoire cluster.

The rearrangement links TRBV7-2 to TRBJ1-3; D is undetermined. The specimen sequenced was PBMCs. The sequence derives from a woman between 45 and 65 years old with multiple sclerosis. CDR3 region: CASSFNGNTIYF. The DNA of the CDR3 is TGTGCCAGCAGCTTCAACGGAAACACCATATATTTT.